The 22 T cell receptor beta chains below come from one sample, sequenced in a study of response to subunit inactivated influenza vaccine. In TCRdb, the RT-PCR reads were re-called with MiXCR into one record per CDR3 protein. Among 500,000 to 600,000 distinct CDR3 sequences listed, 14% were seen once. The source was PBMCs from blood, collected roughly 12 days after vaccination. All receptors derive from a man aged 50 to 60 who received an inactivated influenza vaccine.

This clonotype was seen a handful of times. This sequence joins TRBV6-2 or TRBV6-3 and TRBJ2-7, with TRBD1 matching 9 bases. V shed 5 bases and J 3 bases; nucleotides not matched to a gene: 8. The germline V gene encodes CDR1 MNHEY and CDR2 SVGEGT. This CDR3 region has 15 residues. Here the CDR3 reads CASSDRRDRVYEQYF. The CDR3 nucleotides are TGTGCCAGCAGTGATCGCCGGGACAGGGTCTACGAGCAGTACTTC.

This clonotype appeared many times. Mismatch with germline at one junction end may stem from a read error. The chain recombines TRBV29-1 with TRBJ1-4; no clear D. Germline V gene data show CDR1 as SQVTM and CDR2 as ANQGSEA. The CDR3 has 15 residues. CDR3 amino acids: CSVVYTPILNGKLFF. The CDR3 nucleotides read TGCAGCGTTGTTTATACACCAATACTTAATGGAAAACTGTTTTTT. The whole variable domain, filled in from reference TRBV29-1 and TRBJ1-4, reads SAVISQKPSRDICQRGTSLTIQCQVDSQVTMMFWYRQQPGQSLTLIATANQGSEATYESGFVIDKFPISRPNLTFSTLTVSNMSPEDSSIYLCSVVYTPILNGKLFFGSGTQLSVL.

The chain has TRBV20-1 and TRBJ2-2, with TRBD2 identical over 9 bases. Per the germline V gene, CDR1 is DFQATT and CDR2 is SNEGSKA (reference sequence). After removal of 5 bases from V and 9 bases from J, the junction contained 7 bases not matched to a gene. The CDR3 runs to 13 residues. CDR3 in amino acids: CSAYSGGLRELFF. In DNA form, the CDR3 reads TGCAGTGCTTATAGCGGGGGACTGCGGGAGCTGTTTTTT.

V is TRBV2 and J is TRBJ1-5; possible D gene TRBD1, 5 bases. Germline V CDR1 and CDR2: SNHLY, FYNNEI. V gave up 7 bases and J gave up 2 bases, with 12 bases separating them. CDR3 length: 14 residues. CDR3: CASTRGEGNQPQHF. The CDR3, as DNA: TGTGCCAGCACTAGGGGTGAAGGCAATCAGCCCCAGCATTTT.

The chain joins TRBV5-1 to TRBJ2-7; 10 nucleotides agree with TRBD1. CDR1 and CDR2 (germline): SGHRS, YFSETQ. V shed 0 bases, J shed 3 bases, and the junction held 3 bases outside the gene matches. CDR3 length: 15 amino acids. This CDR3 reads CASSLVRTGGYEQYF. The DNA for the CDR3 is TGCGCCAGCAGCTTGGTTCGGACAGGGGGCTACGAGCAGTACTTC.

V gene TRBV5-1 combines with J gene TRBJ1-5; D is unclear. With 2 bases removed from V and 1 base from J, the gap between germline ends came to 10 bases. This CDR3 has 15 residues. The germline CDR1 and CDR2 sequences are SGHRS and YFSETQ. CDR3 amino acids: CASSFGPGSNQPQHF. The CDR3 DNA follows: TGCGCCAGCAGCTTCGGGCCTGGGAGCAATCAGCCCCAGCATTTT.

The chain recombines TRBV20-1 with TRBJ2-5, with D possibly TRBD2 on 6 matching bases. The V end lost 0 bases, the J end lost 4 bases, and 15 bases lay between the germline ends. Germline CDR1 is DFQATT and CDR2 is SNEGSKA (reference sequence). The CDR3 loop spans 15 amino acids. CDR3 in DNA: TGCAGTGCTAGAGATGGAGGAGGGGTGGTAGAGACCCAGTACTTC. It is translated as CSARDGGGVVETQYF.

The gene calls are TRBV15 and TRBJ2-1; 10 nucleotides agree with TRBD1. Losses at the gene ends were 2 bases for V and 5 bases for J; bases not matched to a gene: 9. Germline V lookup: CDR1 LNHNV, CDR2 YYDKDF (reference sequence). The CDR3 spans 17 residues. CDR3 in amino acids: CATSRFTGTGVHNEQFF. The CDR3 nucleotides read TGTGCCACCAGCAGATTTACCGGGACAGGGGTGCACAATGAGCAGTTCTTC.

The chain combines TRBV27 with TRBJ2-7; 13 bases match TRBD2. V trimming: 3 bases; J trimming: 4 bases; junction bases outside the gene matches: 3. The CDR3 sequence is 15 residues long. The germline V gene has CDR1 MNHEY and CDR2 SMNVEV (reference sequence). The CDR3 DNA sequence: TGTGCCAGCAGTTTGGGGACTAGCGGGAAATACGAGCAGTACTTC. This translates into CASSLGTSGKYEQYF.

V and J are TRBV7-7 and TRBJ2-5; D might be TRBD2 (6 bases). The CDR3 extends over 14 amino acids. Deletions cut 4 bases from V and 4 bases from J, with 13 bases between. CDR1 is SSHAT, CDR2 FNYEAQ, per germline (reference sequence). CDR3 sequence: CASSSTGAGETQYF. In DNA form, the CDR3 reads TGTGCCAGCAGCTCAACGGGAGCAGGAGAGACCCAGTACTTC. The variable domain in full, with the rest retrieved from reference TRBV7-7 and TRBJ2-5, is GAGVSQSPRYKVTKRGQDVTLRCDPISSHATLYWYQQALGQGPEFLTYFNYEAQPDKSGLPSDRFSAERPEGSISTLTIQRTEQRDSAMYRCASSSTGAGETQYFGPGTRLLVL.

This clonotype was found a few times. The V call is TRBV3-1, the J call TRBJ2-5; unclear D gene. CDR1 is LGHDT, CDR2 YNNKEL, per germline (reference sequence). CDR3 length: 14 residues. The V end lost 0 bases, the J end lost 9 bases, and 14 bases lay between the germline ends. The CDR3 DNA sequence: TGTGCCAGCAGCCAAGATTGGCATCTTGGGGCCCAGTACTTC. It encodes CASSQDWHLGAQYF.

This clonotype was observed a few times. The chain uses TRBV24-1 and TRBJ2-7; TRBD2 matches 12 bases. The J segment lost 5 bases and the V segment lost 5 bases, leaving 6 bases of the junction unmatched. The CDR3 length is 15 residues. Germline lookup yields CDR1 KGHDR and CDR2 SFDVKD. CDR3 amino acids: CATSASSGGVNEQYF. Written as DNA, the CDR3 is TGTGCCACCAGTGCTTCTAGCGGGGGGGTCAACGAGCAGTACTTC.

This clonotype came up a few times. V and J are TRBV29-1 and TRBJ2-5; TRBD2 matches 12 bases. Germline assignment: CDR1 SQVTM and CDR2 ANQGSEA. The CDR3 is 14 amino acids. V lost 4 bases to trimming and J lost 4 bases; unmatched junction nucleotides: 4. CDR3 residues: CSVAASGRGETQYF. In nucleotides, the CDR3 is TGCAGCGTTGCTGCTAGCGGGAGGGGAGAGACCCAGTACTTC.

Only a few counts were recorded for this clonotype. The chain uses TRBV12-3 or TRBV12-4 and TRBJ2-7, with TRBD1 identical over 9 bases. This CDR3 is built from 16 residues. V lost 5 bases and J lost 1; bases outside the gene matches: 9. The CDR3 DNA is TGTGCCAGCAGTACTTCCGGGACAGGGTGGTCCTACGAGCAGTACTTC. Its protein product is CASSTSGTGWSYEQYF.

The genes are TRBV5-1 and TRBJ1-2; D gene uncertain. Trimming stripped 0 bases from V and 5 bases from J, with 14 bases between. Germline V gene sequence: CDR1 SGHRS, CDR2 YFSETQ. The CDR3 has 15 residues. CDR3 in amino acids: CASSLAGEGTYGYTF. The CDR3 nucleotides are TGCGCCAGCAGCTTGGCGGGTGAGGGAACGTATGGCTACACCTTC.

The chain carries TRBV28 and TRBJ2-5, with D possibly matching TRBD2 (6 bases). Germline V CDR1 and CDR2: MDHEN, SYDVKM. This CDR3 is built from 18 residues. V was cut by 1 base and J by 5 bases, with 23 bases left in between. This CDR3 is CASSLSMLAGGVAETQYF. CDR3 bases: TGTGCCAGCAGTTTATCAATGCTAGCCGGAGGGGTTGCGGAGACCCAGTACTTC.

This chain uses TRBV18 with TRBJ1-2; tentative D call: TRBD1 (6 bases). Trimming removed 4 bases at V and 4 bases at J, with 19 bases between. Germline CDR1 is KGHSH and CDR2 is LQKENI. CDR3 length: 16 amino acids. CDR3 bases: TGTGCCAGCTCACTTACTACCGGGACAAGCCGCTATGGCTACACCTTC. As protein: CASSLTTGTSRYGYTF.

The gene calls are TRBV6-2 or TRBV6-3 and TRBJ2-7; no definite D call. Germline V gene lookup returns CDR1 MNHEY and CDR2 SVGEGT. The CDR3 sequence is 14 residues long. The V end was cut by 2 bases, the J end by 1 base, with 9 bases between. DNA for the CDR3: TGTGCCAGCAGTTACCGGATCGAGTCCTACGAGCAGTACTTC. This encodes CASSYRIESYEQYF.

The chain is built from TRBV7-9 and TRBJ2-1, with 14 bases lining up with TRBD2. The CDR3 is 16 amino acids. Losses at the gene ends were 5 bases for V and 3 bases for J; bases not matched to a gene: 3. Germline V gene sequence: CDR1 SEHNR, CDR2 FQNEAQ (reference sequence). CDR3 sequence: CASSEGLAGDYNEQFF. The CDR3 DNA reads as TGTGCCAGCAGCGAGGGACTAGCGGGAGACTACAATGAGCAGTTCTTC.

Ten or more counts support this clonotype. The V and J genes are TRBV5-5 and TRBJ2-2; 7 nucleotides match TRBD1. Germline lookup yields CDR1 SGHKS and CDR2 YYEKEE (reference sequence). This CDR3 is 15 amino acids long. Germline trimming cut 4 bases from V and 7 bases from J; bases unmatched to any gene: 10. CDR3: CASSRDRALNGELFF. The DNA for the CDR3 is TGTGCCAGCAGCCGCGACAGGGCCCTCAACGGGGAGCTGTTTTTT.

The rearrangement uses TRBV20-1 and TRBJ1-2, with TRBD1 matching 11 bases. Trimming at V came to 0 bases and at J to 5 bases, leaving 2 bases not matched to a gene. Germline CDR1 is DFQATT and CDR2 is SNEGSKA (reference sequence). The CDR3 length is 14 residues. CDR3 sequence reads: CSAREGQGAYGYTF. CDR3 DNA sequence: TGCAGTGCTAGAGAAGGACAGGGGGCGTATGGCTACACCTTC.

The gene calls are TRBV27 and TRBJ2-3, with D tentatively TRBD1 (6 bases). V was trimmed by 4 bases and J by 1 base, leaving 12 bases between them. The CDR3 runs to 15 residues. The germline V gene has CDR1 MNHEY and CDR2 SMNVEV (reference sequence). Written as DNA, the CDR3 is TGTGCCAGCAGTTACAGGGCGTACCGCACAGATACGCAGTATTTT. Translation: CASSYRAYRTDTQYF.